In its sample, the clone carrying this T cell receptor beta chain was seen a few times. Its specificity is unknown. These data originate in a study of cytomegalovirus exposure and HLA in healthy donors. Looked up from germline, CDR1 is MNHEY and CDR2 is SVGAGI. There are 15 residues in the CDR3. V lost 5 bases, J lost 5 bases, and 18 bases lay in between. Regarding the study as a whole: Cytomegalovirus-associated status was assigned to about 180 TCR beta chains. In vitro data verified three CMV-associated chains as specific for CMV antigens. A reported reduction in N-insertions relative to the roughly 700-donor mean was seen in an Asian-associated ancestry cluster in a later analysis. Later analysis associated a missense DCLRE1C variant with TCR beta V- and J-gene trimming.

Both 60 Vbeta primers and 13 Jbeta primers went into the PCR. Some clones are missing from TCRdb's copy, which holds only in-frame ones; the method was immunoSEQ multiplex PCR. The top ten hold 0.85% to 0.9% of the sample, which has over 100,000 clones, approximately 70% seen once. The sample was PBMCs. The receptor was isolated from a woman in her twenties or thirties in good health and CMV-seronegative. The chain uses TRBV6-5 and TRBJ1-2; D gene ambiguous. The CDR3 spells CASSRDPGPPYGYTF. CDR3 DNA sequence: TGTGCCAGCAGTCGCGATCCAGGCCCGCCTTATGGCTACACCTTC.